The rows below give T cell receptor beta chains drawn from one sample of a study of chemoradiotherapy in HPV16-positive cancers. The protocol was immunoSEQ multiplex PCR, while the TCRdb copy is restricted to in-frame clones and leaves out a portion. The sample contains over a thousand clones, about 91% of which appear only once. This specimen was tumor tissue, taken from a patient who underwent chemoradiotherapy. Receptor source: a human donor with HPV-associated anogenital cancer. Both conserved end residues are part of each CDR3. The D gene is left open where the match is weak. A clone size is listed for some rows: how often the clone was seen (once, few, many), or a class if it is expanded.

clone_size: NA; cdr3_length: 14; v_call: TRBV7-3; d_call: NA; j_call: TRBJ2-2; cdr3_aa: CASSKFQGSGELFF; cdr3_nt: TGTGCCAGCAGCAAATTTCAGGGGTCCGGGGAGCTGTTTTTT
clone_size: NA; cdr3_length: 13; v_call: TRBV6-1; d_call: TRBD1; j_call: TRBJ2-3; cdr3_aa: CASSDGTGGRGYF; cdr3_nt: TGTGCCAGCAGTGACGGGACAGGGGGCCGGGGGTATTTT
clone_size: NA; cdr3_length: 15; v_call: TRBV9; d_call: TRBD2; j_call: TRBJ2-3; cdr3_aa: CASSPGTTFTDTQYF; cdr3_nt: TGTGCCAGCAGCCCCGGGACTACCTTCACAGATACGCAGTATTTT
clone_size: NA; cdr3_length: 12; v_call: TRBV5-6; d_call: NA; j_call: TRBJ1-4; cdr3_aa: CASSFGDEKLFF; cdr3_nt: TGTGCCAGCAGCTTCGGGGACGAAAAACTGTTTTTT
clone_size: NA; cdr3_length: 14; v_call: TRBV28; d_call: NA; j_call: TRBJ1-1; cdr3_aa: CASSLAGVDTEAFF; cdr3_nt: TGTGCCAGCAGTTTGGCGGGGGTCGACACTGAAGCTTTCTTT
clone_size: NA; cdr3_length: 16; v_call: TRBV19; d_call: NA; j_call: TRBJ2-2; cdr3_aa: CASSIEPGGSTGELFF; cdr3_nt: TGTGCCAGTAGTATAGAACCAGGGGGGAGCACCGGGGAGCTGTTTTTT
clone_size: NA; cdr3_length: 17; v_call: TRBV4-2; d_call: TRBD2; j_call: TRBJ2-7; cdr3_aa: CASSQDGLAGISYEQYF; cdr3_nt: TGTGCCAGCAGCCAAGATGGACTAGCGGGGATCAGCTACGAGCAGTACTTC
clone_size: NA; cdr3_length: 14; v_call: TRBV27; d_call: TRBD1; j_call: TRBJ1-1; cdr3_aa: CASSFDRVGTEAFF; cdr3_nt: TGTGCCAGCAGTTTCGACAGGGTCGGCACTGAAGCTTTCTTT
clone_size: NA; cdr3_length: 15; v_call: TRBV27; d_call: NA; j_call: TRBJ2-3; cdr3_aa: CASSLEGLGTDTQYF; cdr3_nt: TGTGCCAGCAGTTTAGAGGGGTTGGGCACAGATACGCAGTATTTT
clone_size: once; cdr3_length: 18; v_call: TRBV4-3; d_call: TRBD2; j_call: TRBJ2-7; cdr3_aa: CASSQYRLRTSGSDEQYF; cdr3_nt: TGCGCCAGCAGCCAATATCGACTCCGGACTAGCGGGAGCGACGAGCAGTACTTC
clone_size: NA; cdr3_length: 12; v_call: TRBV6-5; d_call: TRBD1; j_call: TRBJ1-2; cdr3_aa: CASSPGQAGYTF; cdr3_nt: TGTGCCAGCAGCCCCGGACAGGCGGGCTACACCTTC
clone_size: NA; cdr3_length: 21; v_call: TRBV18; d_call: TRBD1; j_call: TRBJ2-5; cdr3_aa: CASSPSGIPTGGSFDSETQYF; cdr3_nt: TGTGCCAGCTCACCTTCCGGGATTCCGACAGGGGGCTCCTTTGATTCTGAGACCCAGTACTTC
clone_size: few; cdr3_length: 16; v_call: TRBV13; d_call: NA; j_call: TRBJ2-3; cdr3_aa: CASSPGVAPRTDTQYF; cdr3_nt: TGTGCCAGCAGCCCCGGGGTAGCGCCACGCACAGATACGCAGTATTTT
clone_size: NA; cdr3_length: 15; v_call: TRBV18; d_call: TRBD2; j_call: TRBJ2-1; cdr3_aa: CASSPRTSGMNEQFF; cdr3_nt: TGTGCCAGCTCACCACGGACTAGCGGGATGAATGAGCAGTTCTTC
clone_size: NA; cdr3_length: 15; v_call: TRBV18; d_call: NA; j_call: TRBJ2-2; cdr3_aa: CASSPAAGDTGELFF; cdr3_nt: TGTGCCAGCTCACCCGCGGCAGGGGACACCGGGGAGCTGTTTTTT
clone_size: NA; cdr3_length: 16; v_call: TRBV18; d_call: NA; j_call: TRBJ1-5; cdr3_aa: CASSPTGTGGNQPQHF; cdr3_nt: TGTGCCAGCTCACCCACAGGGACTGGGGGCAATCAGCCCCAGCATTTT
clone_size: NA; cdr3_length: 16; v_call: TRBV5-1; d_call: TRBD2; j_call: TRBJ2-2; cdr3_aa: CASSLGLAGGSGELFF; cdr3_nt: TGCGCCAGCAGCTTGGGACTAGCGGGAGGAAGCGGGGAGCTGTTTTTT
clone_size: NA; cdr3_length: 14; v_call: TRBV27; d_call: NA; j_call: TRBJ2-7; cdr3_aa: CASSFGRGPYEQYF; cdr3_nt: TGTGCCAGCAGTTTCGGGCGGGGACCCTACGAGCAGTACTTC
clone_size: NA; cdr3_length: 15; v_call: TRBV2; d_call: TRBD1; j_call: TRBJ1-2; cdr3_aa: CASSEPRGANYGYTF; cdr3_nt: TGTGCCAGCAGTGAGCCCAGGGGGGCCAACTATGGCTACACCTTC
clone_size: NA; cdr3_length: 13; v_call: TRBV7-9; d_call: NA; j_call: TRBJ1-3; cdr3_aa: CASSPTSGNTIYF; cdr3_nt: TGTGCCAGCAGCCCTACCTCTGGAAACACCATATATTTT
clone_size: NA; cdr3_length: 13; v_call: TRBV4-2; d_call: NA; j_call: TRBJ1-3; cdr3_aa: CASSQDFRNTIYF; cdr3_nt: TGTGCCAGCAGCCAAGATTTTAGAAACACCATATATTTT
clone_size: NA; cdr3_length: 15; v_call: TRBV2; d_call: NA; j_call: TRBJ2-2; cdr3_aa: CASSAVGLNTGELFF; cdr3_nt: TGTGCCAGCAGTGCGGTAGGCCTTAACACCGGGGAGCTGTTTTTT
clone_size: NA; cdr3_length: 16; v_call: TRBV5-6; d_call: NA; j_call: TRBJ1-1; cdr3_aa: CASSSGWVLKDTEAFF; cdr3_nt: TGTGCCAGCAGCTCCGGGTGGGTGTTGAAGGACACTGAAGCTTTCTTT
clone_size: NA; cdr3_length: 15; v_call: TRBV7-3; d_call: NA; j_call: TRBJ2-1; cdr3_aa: CASSLRQGLNNEQFF; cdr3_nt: TGTGCCAGCAGCTTAAGGCAGGGGCTCAACAATGAGCAGTTCTTC
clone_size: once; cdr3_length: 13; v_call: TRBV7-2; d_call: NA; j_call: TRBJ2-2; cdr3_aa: CASSLQSTGELFF; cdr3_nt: TGTGCCAGCAGCCTTCAATCCACCGGGGAGCTGTTTTTT
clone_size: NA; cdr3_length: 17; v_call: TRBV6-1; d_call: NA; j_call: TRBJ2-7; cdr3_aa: CASSEALGGGGNYEQYF; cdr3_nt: TGTGCCAGCAGTGAAGCGCTTGGGGGTGGAGGGAACTACGAGCAGTACTTC